This TCR beta chain was retrieved from a study of cytomegalovirus exposure and HLA in healthy donors. Overall study context: A subsequent analysis stated that the approximately 110 validation repertoires were run on the same platform as the 600 to 750 first-cohort repertoires. General observations from the study: Investigators reported 150 to 200 TCR beta chains as tied to cytomegalovirus. For most TCR sequences rarity was the rule, although some public TCRs occurred in many donors.

CDR1 is KGHSH, CDR2 LQKENI, per germline. J was trimmed by 8 bases and V by 3 bases; bases with no gene match: 11. The CDR3 totals 16 residues. To note about this clone: Its antigen is as yet unknown.

Only in-frame clones appear in the TCRdb table, and some are missing; sequencing was by immunoSEQ multiplex PCR. The table lists approximately 190,000 clones, 70% to 85% of them singletons. Sequenced sample: PBMCs. The V gene is TRBV18, the J gene TRBJ2-1, with TRBD2 matching over 9 bases. The TCR originated in a woman in her twenties or thirties in good health and CMV-seropositive. CDR3 nucleotides: TGTGCCAGCTCACCCCAACCAGGCGGGAGGGCCGATGAGCAGTTCTTC. Translation: CASSPQPGGRADEQFF.